The table lists the clone carrying this T cell receptor (beta chain) with a count of one. The data belong to a study of T cell changes during pregnancy in multiple sclerosis. Here immunoSEQ multiplex PCR was the method, and the copy in TCRdb shows in-frame clones only, minus some. Here the sample spans tens of thousands of clones, 86% being singletons. Germline V gene lookup returns CDR1 SGHRS and CDR2 YFSETQ. V was cut by 0 bases and J by 7 bases, with 16 bases left in between. This CDR3 region has 15 residues. Sequenced material: CD4+ T cells from peripheral blood mononuclear cells, taken in the first trimester of pregnancy. The V and J genes are TRBV5-1 and TRBJ1-2; D ambiguous. The sequence derives from a female donor in good health, enrolled as a control in a pregnancy study. The CDR3 is CASSLDQRQGIGYTF. In DNA form, the CDR3 reads TGCGCCAGCAGCTTGGATCAGCGGCAAGGGATTGGCTACACCTTC.